This record covers a single T cell receptor (beta chain). Its specificity is unknown. The CDR3 loop spans 12 amino acids. V shed 1 base and J shed 7 bases, with 10 bases lying between them. CDR1 and CDR2 (germline): GTSNPN, SVGIG (reference sequence). The data belong to a study of STAT3 mutations in large granular lymphocyte leukemia. TCRbeta libraries averaged roughly 40,000 productive templates per sample. Produced via immunoSEQ multiplex PCR; TCRdb's table is partial and in-frame only. The repertoire includes approximately 1,500 clones, around 59% of them detected once, and 39% sits in the top ten. Findings and caveats of the study: Every T-LGLL patient had at least one immunodominant TCRbeta clonotype.

The source of this sequence is a man aged 55 to 70 with T-cell large granular lymphocyte leukemia. Some clones in this sample may be carry-over from other donors' samples. The specimen was peripheral blood mononuclear cells. The chain has TRBV30 and TRBJ1-1, with unresolved D. The CDR3: CAWSERPGEAFF. The CDR3 DNA follows: TGTGCCTGGAGTGAAAGGCCAGGTGAAGCTTTCTTT.